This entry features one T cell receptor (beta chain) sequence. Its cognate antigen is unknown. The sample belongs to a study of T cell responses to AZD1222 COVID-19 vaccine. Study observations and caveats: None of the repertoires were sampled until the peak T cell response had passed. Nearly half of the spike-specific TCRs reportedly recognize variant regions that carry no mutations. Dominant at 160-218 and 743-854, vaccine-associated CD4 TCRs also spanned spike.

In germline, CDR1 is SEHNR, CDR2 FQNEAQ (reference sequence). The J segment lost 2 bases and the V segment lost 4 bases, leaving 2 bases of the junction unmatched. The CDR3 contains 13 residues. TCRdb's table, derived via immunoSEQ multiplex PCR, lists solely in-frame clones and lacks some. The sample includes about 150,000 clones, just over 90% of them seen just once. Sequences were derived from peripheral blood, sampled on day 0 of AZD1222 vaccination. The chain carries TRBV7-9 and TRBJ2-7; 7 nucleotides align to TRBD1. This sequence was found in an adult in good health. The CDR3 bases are TGTGCCAGCAGCTCGGGACAGACCTACGAGCAGTACTTC. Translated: CASSSGQTYEQYF.